The present entry profiles one T cell receptor (beta chain) with its context. The data were taken from a study of blood T cell repertoires in COVID-19. Study-wide context: Spain, Italy and the United States supplied samples that represented acute and convalescent COVID-19.

TCRdb's copy holds only in-frame clones and misses some; the assay was immunoSEQ multiplex PCR. The sample has around 300,000 clones; roughly 88% are singletons. V trimming: 5 bases; J trimming: 0 bases; junction bases outside the gene matches: 9. The CDR3 is 18 residues long. Germline V lookup: CDR1 SEHNR, CDR2 FQNEAQ (reference sequence). Sample: peripheral blood. The receptor's source is a woman aged 25 to 39 with active or convalescent COVID-19. This rearrangement joins TRBV7-9 to TRBJ2-1; TRBD1 matches 11 bases. The CDR3 protein is CASSPRDRGSRSYNEQFF. CDR3 coding DNA: TGTGCCAGCAGCCCCCGGGACAGGGGGTCACGCTCCTACAATGAGCAGTTCTTC.